What follows are 30 T cell receptor beta chains derived from one specimen sequenced in a study of shared clonotypes between healthy human individuals. Data came from immunoSEQ multiplex PCR; TCRdb stores just in-frame clones and leaves some out. The repertoire includes 300,000 to 400,000 clones, 74% of them detected once, and over 9% sits in the top ten. The sample consisted of memory CD4+ T cells sorted from blood. Subset reported: CD45RA-negative fraction. Source of these receptors: a man younger than 45 in good health.

The chain carries TRBV12-2 and TRBJ2-2. TRBV12-2 is a recognized pseudogene. The CDR3 length is 16 residues. CDR3 bases: TGTGCAAGTCGCTTAGAGGGCTGGAGTAACACCGGGGAGCTGTTTTTT. It is translated as CASRLEGWSNTGELFF.

This clone appeared once. V usage is TRBV5-1 and J usage is TRBJ2-2; 10 nucleotides match TRBD1. V shed 4 bases, J shed 4 bases, and the junction held 1 base outside the gene matches. The CDR3 covers 14 residues. Germline CDR1 and CDR2: SGHRS and YFSETQ. The DNA of the CDR3 is TGCGCCAGCAGCCGGACAGGGGGCACCGGGGAGCTGTTTTTT. It encodes CASSRTGGTGELFF.

Only one count was recorded for this clone. This sequence joins TRBV5-5 and TRBJ2-1; D is ambiguous. V was shortened by 3 bases and J by 7 bases, with 11 bases between the two germline ends. This CDR3 comprises 13 residues. The germline CDR1 and CDR2 sequences are SGHKS and YYEKEE (reference sequence). The CDR3 nucleotides are TGTGCCAGCAGCTCCTCCATTGTAAATGAGCAGTTCTTC. Translating it yields CASSSSIVNEQFF.

The J gene is TRBJ1-4, the V gene TRBV2; 9 bases fit TRBD1. Germline V gene sequence: CDR1 SNHLY, CDR2 FYNNEI. The CDR3 totals 16 residues. Trimming removed 4 bases from V and 7 bases from J; junction bases left unmatched: 10. The CDR3 DNA is TGTGCCAGCAGTGGCGGAGTGGGACAGGGTGCTGAAAAACTGTTTTTT. Its translation is CASSGGVGQGAEKLFF.

J is TRBJ2-2 and V is TRBV10-3; 7 bases agree with TRBD1. Per germline, CDR1 ENHRY and CDR2 SYGVKD. This CDR3 is 14 amino acids long. V was clipped by 8 bases and J by 5 bases; unmatched bases: 8. The CDR3 loop is CAILYDRVTGELFF. The CDR3 DNA reads TGTGCCATCCTTTATGACAGGGTTACCGGGGAGCTGTTTTTT.

The chain employs TRBV25-1 and TRBJ2-7; 9 bases align to TRBD1. The CDR3 is 16 amino acids. Germline V gives CDR1 MGHDK, CDR2 SYGVNS. The junction had 11 bases not matched to a gene; V was cut back by 2 bases and J by 6 bases. CDR3 coding DNA: TGTGCCAGCAGTGAAGAGGTCCGGGACAGGGCGAGCGAGCAGTACTTC. It translates to CASSEEVRDRASEQYF.

The chain couples TRBV2 to TRBJ2-7; D perhaps matches TRBD1 (5 bases). Trimming stripped 7 bases from V and 1 base from J, with 14 bases between. Germline CDR1 and CDR2: SNHLY and FYNNEI. There are 14 residues in the CDR3. CDR3 residues: CASTGRPVSYEQYF. The CDR3 DNA reads as TGTGCCAGCACAGGGCGGCCCGTTTCCTACGAGCAGTACTTC.

J is TRBJ2-2 and V is TRBV28, with D maybe TRBD1 (5 bases). This CDR3 has 16 residues. CDR1 is MDHEN and CDR2 is SYDVKM in the germline V gene. The V gene lost 7 bases and the J gene lost 2 bases, with 17 bases spanning the gap. The CDR3 reads CASNPMGQGNTGELFF. CDR3 coding DNA: TGTGCCAGCAACCCGATGGGGCAGGGAAACACCGGGGAGCTGTTTTTT.

The chain has TRBV4-2 and TRBJ1-1; 7 nucleotides line up with TRBD1. CDR3 size: 17 residues. The germline V gene encodes CDR1 LGHNA and CDR2 YNFKEQ. V was pared by 0 bases and J by 0 bases, with 7 bases of the junction left unmatched. The CDR3 spells CASSQDLRGQLNTEAFF. The CDR3 nucleotides read TGTGCCAGCAGCCAAGATCTTAGGGGACAGCTGAACACTGAAGCTTTCTTT.

This clone came up a few times. The chain couples TRBV6-1 to TRBJ2-7, with unresolved D. CDR1 MNHNS and CDR2 SASEGT come from the germline V gene. The CDR3 is 10 residues long. Trimming stripped 5 bases from V and 2 bases from J, with 1 base between. CDR3 DNA: TGTGCCAGCAGTACCTACGAGCAGTACTTC. Amino acids: CASSTYEQYF.

This clone was counted between two and nine times. The chain combines TRBV5-1 with TRBJ1-3, with a weak D call TRBD1 (5 bases). Germline V gene data show CDR1 as SGHRS and CDR2 as YFSETQ. The CDR3 sequence is 17 residues long. Trimming took 1 base from V and 1 from J, leaving 15 bases between them. The CDR3 is CASSLSVGAGSGNTIYF. CDR3 bases: TGCGCCAGCAGCTTGTCGGTAGGGGCAGGGTCTGGAAACACCATATATTTT.

In its sample, this clone was seen a few times. The CDR3 DNA sequence: TGTGCCAGCAGGATGGATAGATACACAGATACGCAGTATTTT. It yields the protein CASRMDRYTDTQYF. This chain uses TRBV11-2 with TRBJ2-3, with D unclear. Deletions cut 6 bases from V and 2 bases from J, with 12 bases between. Per germline, CDR1 SGHAT and CDR2 FQNNGV. The CDR3 is 14 amino acids. Combining the CDR3 with reference TRBV11-2 and TRBJ2-3 gives the whole variable domain EAGVAQSPRYKIIEKRQSVAFWCNPISGHATLYWYQQILGQGPKLLIQFQNNGVVDDSQLPKDRFSAERLKGVDSTLKIQPAKLEDSAVYLCASRMDRYTDTQYFGPGTRLTVL.

The J gene is TRBJ2-3, the V gene TRBV18, with D uncertain. CDR3 length: 12 residues. Germline CDR1 is KGHSH and CDR2 is LQKENI. Trimming shortened V by 6 bases and J by 2 bases, and 6 bases separated the two germline ends. CDR3 in DNA: TGTGCCAGCTCTCTCTTCACAGATACGCAGTATTTT. Translated: CASSLFTDTQYF.

This clone occurred many times. The CDR3 bases are TGTGCCAGTAGTATACCATCGGGAGAGGACATTCAGTACTTC. Amino acids: CASSIPSGEDIQYF. The chain links TRBV19 to TRBJ2-4; D is perhaps TRBD2 (6 bases). Germline values: CDR1 LNHDA, CDR2 SQIVND (reference sequence). The CDR3 runs 14 residues. Trimming left V 2 bases short and J 8 bases short, with 13 bases between.

For the CDR3, the DNA is TGTGCCAGCAGCTTTCTATCCAGGGCTAACTATGGCTACACCTTC. Translated, it gives CASSFLSRANYGYTF. V and J are TRBV5-6 and TRBJ1-2; perhaps TRBD1 as D (5 bases). This CDR3 spans 15 amino acids. Trimming took off 2 bases at V and 0 bases at J, with 11 bases between the two ends. Per germline, CDR1 SGHDT and CDR2 YYEEEE.

The gene calls are TRBV5-1 and TRBJ2-1; 13 nucleotides line up with TRBD2. V shed 3 bases and J 9 bases; nucleotides not matched to a gene: 6. Germline values: CDR1 SGHRS, CDR2 YFSETQ. The CDR3 spans 15 residues. CDR3 protein: CASSSGLAGVGEQFF. The CDR3 region has the DNA TGCGCCAGCAGCTCAGGACTAGCGGGAGTAGGTGAGCAGTTCTTC.

This clone was recorded at least ten times. The rearrangement joins TRBV2 to TRBJ2-2, with D perhaps assigned TRBD1 or TRBD2 (5 bases each). This CDR3 is 13 amino acids long. The V end lost 9 bases, the J end lost 8 bases, and 16 bases lay between the germline ends. The germline V gene has CDR1 SNHLY and CDR2 FYNNEI. The CDR3, as DNA: TGTGCCAGTCAAACGGGACCCGAAGGGGAGCTGTTTTTT. This encodes CASQTGPEGELFF.

V and J are TRBV18 and TRBJ1-1; no firm D call. This CDR3 is 13 amino acids long. The germline V gene has CDR1 KGHSH and CDR2 LQKENI. V lost 5 bases and J lost 2, with 9 bases in between. The CDR3 loop reads CASSGRANTEAFF. The DNA of the CDR3 is TGTGCCAGCTCAGGCCGGGCTAACACTGAAGCTTTCTTT.

The chain combines TRBV27 with TRBJ2-2; tentatively, D is TRBD2 (5 bases). This CDR3 has 12 amino acids. Germline lookup yields CDR1 MNHEY and CDR2 SMNVEV (reference sequence). V was pared by 3 bases and J by 8 bases, with 7 bases between. CDR3 sequence reads: CASSFRGGELFF. The CDR3 region has the DNA TGTGCCAGCAGTTTTCGGGGTGGGGAGCTGTTTTTT.

The V gene is TRBV12-2, the J gene TRBJ2-7; the DNA was not compared with TRBD1, the D call given in the table. TRBV12-2 is deemed a pseudogene. The CDR3 spans 15 residues. The CDR3 spells CASRLGYTAPWEQYF. For the CDR3, the DNA is TGTGCAAGTCGCTTAGGATACACAGCCCCCTGGGAGCAGTACTTC.

Here the CDR3 DNA reads TGTGCCAGCTCATACTCCCCAGTTGGGCAAGAGACCCAGTACTTC. This gives the protein CASSYSPVGQETQYF. This chain connects TRBV18 to TRBJ2-5; D not certain. Per germline, CDR1 KGHSH and CDR2 LQKENI. Trimming stripped 5 bases from V and 2 bases from J, with 15 bases between. The CDR3 has 15 amino acids.

Concerning this clone itself: The sample has other DNA sequences that encode this CDR3 too. This chain uses TRBV10-3 with TRBJ2-7; TRBD1 aligns across 8 bases. After removal of 2 bases from V and 3 bases from J, the junction contained 3 bases not matched to a gene. Germline loops: CDR1 ENHRY, CDR2 SYGVKD. CDR3 length: 14 residues. The CDR3 DNA sequence: TGTGCCATCAGTGAGAGCGGACAGGGCTACGAGCAGTACTTC. It yields the protein CAISESGQGYEQYF.

In the case of this clone: The sample has other DNA sequences that encode this CDR3 too. The chain combines TRBV29-1 with TRBJ1-5, with D unclear. CDR3 length: 12 residues. V was trimmed by 4 bases and J by 1 base, leaving 5 bases between them. The V gene's germline CDR1 is SQVTM and CDR2 ANQGSEA. The CDR3 protein is CSVGGSNQPQHF. The CDR3 region has the DNA TGCAGCGTTGGCGGCAGCAATCAGCCCCAGCATTTT.

This clone was observed a single time. J is TRBJ2-5 and V is TRBV23-1; D not resolved. TRBV23-1 is classed as an ORF, of uncertain function. V was shortened by 4 bases and J by 4 bases, with 1 base between the two germline ends. The length of the CDR3 is 10 residues. In DNA form, the CDR3 reads TGCGCCAGCAGTCGAGAGACCCAGTACTTC. Translation gives CASSRETQYF.

The rearrangement links TRBV25-1 to TRBJ2-7; D gene ambiguous. The V and J ends lost 6 bases and 3 bases respectively, with 9 bases between them. This CDR3 has 12 amino acids. Germline loops: CDR1 MGHDK, CDR2 SYGVNS. CDR3 coding DNA: TGTGCCAGCAGACACCTCGGCTACGAGCAGTACTTC. It specifies CASRHLGYEQYF.

V is TRBV6-1 and J is TRBJ2-5; 12 bases fit TRBD1. The ends lost 4 bases at V and 5 bases at J; junction bases unmatched: 8. Germline loops: CDR1 MNHNS, CDR2 SASEGT. The CDR3 covers 16 residues. The CDR3 region has the DNA TGTGCCAGCAGTGTTCGGGACAGGGGGCCTGCGGAGACCCAGTACTTC. Translated: CASSVRDRGPAETQYF.

V and J are TRBV5-5 and TRBJ1-5; maybe TRBD1 (6 bases). From germline, CDR1 is SGHKS and CDR2 YYEKEE (reference sequence). Trimming stripped 5 bases from V and 0 bases from J, with 9 bases between. The CDR3 has 14 residues. Written as DNA, the CDR3 is TGTGCCAGCAGTCGGACAGTTAGCAATCAGCCCCAGCATTTT. Protein sequence: CASSRTVSNQPQHF. Full variable domain (outside the CDR3, taken from reference TRBV5-5 and TRBJ1-5): DAGVTQSPTHLIKTRGQQVTLRCSPISGHKSVSWYQQVLGQGPQFIFQYYEKEERGRGNFPDRFSARQFPNYSSELNVNALLLGDSALYLCASSRTVSNQPQHFGDGTRLSIL.

A few counts support this clone. The V call is TRBV7-2, the J call TRBJ2-5; unclear D gene. This CDR3 is built from 12 residues. V was cut by 5 bases and J by 7 bases, with 11 bases left in between. Looked up from germline, CDR1 is SGHTA and CDR2 is FQGNSA. The CDR3 here is CASSLGHGTQYF. The CDR3 region has the DNA TGTGCCAGCAGCCTTGGCCACGGGACCCAGTACTTC.

V and J are TRBV4-1 and TRBJ2-2; D remains unclear. V was trimmed by 9 bases and J by 1 base, leaving 3 bases between them. The germline V gene has CDR1 MGHRA and CDR2 YSYEKL. The length of the CDR3 is 11 residues. CDR3 protein: CASENTGELFF. The CDR3 nucleotides read TGCGCCAGTGAGAACACCGGGGAGCTGTTTTTT.

Worth noting for this clone: Germline is not matched at one junction end, which may reflect a read error. The chain uses TRBV28 and TRBJ2-3; 13 bases align to TRBD2. Germline CDR1 and CDR2: MDHEN and SYDVKM. The CDR3 extends over 15 amino acids. The CDR3 nucleotides read TGCACTAGCGGGAGGGCCCGTGACGGCACAGATACGCAGTATTTT. Protein: CTSGRARDGTDTQYF.